This entry concerns a single T cell receptor beta chain. This sample is drawn from a study of blood T cell repertoires in COVID-19. On the study more broadly: Donors in the United States, Italy and Spain gave samples during acute or convalescent COVID-19.

Unmatched junction bases numbered 4, after V lost 3 bases and J lost 0 bases. The CDR3 sequence is 15 residues long. Germline CDR1 is SGHRS and CDR2 is YFSETQ. Sequenced by immunoSEQ multiplex PCR; TCRdb stores in-frame clones only, minus some. The sample has approximately 99,000 clones; roughly 84% are singletons. Sequenced material: peripheral blood. This sequence joins TRBV5-1 and TRBJ2-3, with 7 bases lining up with TRBD1. This receptor was identified in a man in his 70s with active or convalescent COVID-19. The CDR3 coding sequence is TGCGCCAGCAGCTCAAGACAGGGTAGCACAGATACGCAGTATTTT. Its translation is CASSSRQGSTDTQYF.